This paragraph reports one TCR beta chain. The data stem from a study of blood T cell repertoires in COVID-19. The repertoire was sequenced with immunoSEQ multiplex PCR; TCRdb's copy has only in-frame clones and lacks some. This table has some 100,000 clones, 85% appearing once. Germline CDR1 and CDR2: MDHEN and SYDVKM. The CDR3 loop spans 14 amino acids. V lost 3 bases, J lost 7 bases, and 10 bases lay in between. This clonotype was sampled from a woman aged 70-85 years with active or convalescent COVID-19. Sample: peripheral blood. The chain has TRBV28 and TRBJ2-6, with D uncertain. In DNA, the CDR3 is TGTGCCAGCAGTTTTTTAATATTAGCCAACGTCCTGACTTTC. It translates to CASSFLILANVLTF.